This passage covers 2 T cell receptor beta chains from one sample sequenced in a study of cytomegalovirus exposure and HLA in healthy donors. The primer mix had 60 Vbeta and 13 Jbeta primers. Generated by immunoSEQ multiplex PCR, the TCRdb table keeps only in-frame clones and is missing some. Among roughly 120,000 clones listed, 77% were seen once. Sequencing was carried out using PBMCs. The receptor set was obtained from a human donor in good health.

This chain uses TRBV27 with TRBJ2-3; 11 nucleotides line up with TRBD2. Trimming removed 4 bases from V and 6 bases from J; junction bases left unmatched: 15. Germline V CDR1 and CDR2: MNHEY, SMNVEV (reference sequence). This CDR3 comprises 18 residues. The CDR3 DNA follows: TGTGCCAGCAGTTCCCAAAAACGACTAGCGGGACTTGACGATACGCAGTATTTT. Its translation: CASSSQKRLAGLDDTQYF.

The table lists this clone with a few counts. The gene calls are TRBV5-1 and TRBJ2-2, with 8 bases that match TRBD2. The CDR3 consists of 14 residues. Germline trimming cut 5 bases from V and 0 bases from J; bases unmatched to any gene: 0. CDR1 is SGHRS and CDR2 is YFSETQ in the germline V gene. CDR3 in DNA: TGCGCCAGCAGACTAGCGGCGAACACCGGGGAGCTGTTTTTT. Translated: CASRLAANTGELFF.